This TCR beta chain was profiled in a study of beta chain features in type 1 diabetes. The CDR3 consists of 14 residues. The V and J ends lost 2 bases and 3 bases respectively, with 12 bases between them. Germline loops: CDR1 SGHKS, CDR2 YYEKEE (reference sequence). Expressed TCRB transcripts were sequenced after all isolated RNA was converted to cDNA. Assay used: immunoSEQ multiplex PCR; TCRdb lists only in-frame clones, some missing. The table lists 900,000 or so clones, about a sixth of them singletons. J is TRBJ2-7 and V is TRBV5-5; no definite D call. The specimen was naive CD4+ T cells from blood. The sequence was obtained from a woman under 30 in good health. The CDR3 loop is CASSLREQHYEQYF. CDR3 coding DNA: TGTGCCAGCAGCTTAAGAGAACAGCACTACGAGCAGTACTTC.